The 26 T cell receptor beta chains reported below all come from one sample, sequenced in a study of T cell responses to AZD1222 COVID-19 vaccine. Generated by immunoSEQ multiplex PCR, the TCRdb table keeps only in-frame clones and is missing some. Of roughly 120,000 clones in the sample, 92% were seen once. The sequencing used peripheral blood, collected on day 0 of AZD1222 vaccination. These receptors all come from an adult in good health.

The rearrangement joins TRBV12-3 or TRBV12-4 to TRBJ1-2; TRBD1 is a possible D gene (5 bases). The V end lost 6 bases, the J end lost 1 base, and 9 bases lay between the germline ends. The CDR3 loop spans 13 amino acids. CDR3 in amino acids: CASRGTVNYGYTF. For the CDR3, the DNA is TGTGCCAGCAGGGGGACGGTTAACTATGGCTACACCTTC.

CDR3 loop: CASSFNRDTQYF. The DNA for the CDR3 is TGTGCCAGCAGCTTTAATCGCGATACGCAGTATTTT. This chain uses TRBV7-9 with TRBJ2-3, with D uncertain. The germline CDR1 and CDR2 sequences are SEHNR and FQNEAQ (reference sequence). The CDR3 is made up of 12 amino acids. V lost 3 bases, J lost 6 bases, and 7 bases lay in between.

CDR3 loop: CASSHGWEGGYSNQPQHF. CDR3 nucleotide sequence: TGTGCCAGCAGCCACGGCTGGGAGGGCGGCTATAGCAATCAGCCCCAGCATTTT. The V and J genes are TRBV4-2 and TRBJ1-5; D gene ambiguous. Germline V CDR1 and CDR2: LGHNA, YNFKEQ. Trimming removed 3 bases from V and 0 bases from J, with 18 bases in between. The CDR3 sequence is 18 residues long.

The CDR3 is CASRKSGGYTGELFF. CDR3 nucleotides: TGTGCCAGCAGAAAAAGCGGGGGGTACACCGGGGAGCTGTTTTTT. V usage is TRBV7-9 and J usage is TRBJ2-2, with 9 bases matching TRBD2. The CDR3 is 15 residues long. Losses at the gene ends were 6 bases for V and 3 bases for J; bases not matched to a gene: 5. CDR1 is SEHNR, CDR2 FQNEAQ, per germline (reference sequence).

In DNA form, the CDR3 reads TGTGCCAGCAGTGAAGCGGGAAGGAACACTGAAGCTTTCTTT. This sequence encodes CASSEAGRNTEAFF. J is TRBJ1-1 and V is TRBV6-1; D is undetermined. Trimming pared 0 bases from V and 1 base from J, leaving 6 bases between. The germline CDR1 and CDR2 sequences are MNHNS and SASEGT. The CDR3 is made up of 14 amino acids.

This rearrangement joins TRBV6-5 to TRBJ1-5, with D possibly matching TRBD1 (6 bases). CDR1 is MNHEY, CDR2 SVGAGI, per germline. The V end was cut by 5 bases, the J end by 6 bases, with 17 bases between. CDR3 length: 15 amino acids. CDR3 in DNA: TGTGCCAGCAGTCCCCTGAGGGGAGGGGGTCAGCCCCAGCATTTT. Protein: CASSPLRGGGQPQHF.

The gene calls are TRBV9 and TRBJ2-1; 7 nucleotides align to TRBD1. There are 14 residues in the CDR3. Germline loops: CDR1 SGDLS, CDR2 YYNGEE. Unmatched junction bases numbered 9, after V lost 3 bases and J lost 9 bases. The CDR3 DNA sequence: TGTGCCAGCAGCGCAAGACAGGGTAATAGTGAGCAGTTCTTC. It codes for CASSARQGNSEQFF.

The J gene is TRBJ1-5, the V gene TRBV30, with TRBD1 identical over 7 bases. V lost 2 bases, J lost 5 bases, and 3 bases stayed unmatched. Germline V gene lookup returns CDR1 GTSNPN and CDR2 SVGIG (reference sequence). CDR3 length: 13 residues. CDR3 bases: TGTGCCTGGAGTTCCCAGGGGGATCAGCCCCAGCATTTT. Protein product: CAWSSQGDQPQHF.

The DNA of the CDR3 is TGCGCCAGCAGCTTTACCTCAACTAATGAAAAACTGTTTTTT. Translation gives CASSFTSTNEKLFF. The gene calls are TRBV5-1 and TRBJ1-4; no clear D gene. From germline, CDR1 is SGHRS and CDR2 YFSETQ. The CDR3 runs to 14 residues. Trimming shortened V by 2 bases and J by 0 bases, and 5 bases separated the two germline ends.

A single count supports this clone. The rearrangement joins TRBV6-4 to TRBJ2-3; either TRBD1 or TRBD2 may fit D (5 bases each). Between the trimmed V and J ends, which lost 2 bases and 6 bases, there was a span of 12 bases. The CDR3 runs to 14 residues. CDR1 and CDR2 (germline): MRHNA, SNTAGT. The CDR3 nucleotides read TGTGCCAGCAGTGACACCGGGGCCGCGGATACGCAGTATTTT. Residues: CASSDTGAADTQYF.

The chain recombines TRBV18 with TRBJ2-5; 7 bases are a match to TRBD2. With V trimmed by 3 bases and J by 1 base, 5 bases remained unmatched. This CDR3 has 15 residues. Per germline, CDR1 KGHSH and CDR2 LQKENI. CDR3 nucleotide sequence: TGTGCCAGCTCACCCGGGCTAGCGGCCCAAGAGACCCAGTACTTC. It codes for CASSPGLAAQETQYF.

The rearrangement joins TRBV28 to TRBJ1-5; D unclear. Germline V gene sequence: CDR1 MDHEN, CDR2 SYDVKM. The V end was cut by 6 bases, the J end by 0 bases, with 9 bases between. CDR3 length equals 14 residues. CDR3 bases: TGTGCCAGCAGGCTAAGGGTTAGCAATCAGCCCCAGCATTTT. Residues: CASRLRVSNQPQHF.

The chain combines TRBV5-1 with TRBJ2-7; D tentatively fits TRBD1 or TRBD2 (6 bases each). The CDR3 consists of 13 residues. Germline V gives CDR1 SGHRS, CDR2 YFSETQ. Trimming shortened V by 2 bases and J by 3 bases, and 9 bases separated the two germline ends. The CDR3 nucleotides are TGCGCCAGCAGCTTTAGGGGGGACTACGAGCAGTACTTC. Translation gives CASSFRGDYEQYF.

The chain employs TRBV7-8 and TRBJ2-7, with 9 bases aligning to TRBD2. Germline V CDR1 and CDR2: SGHVS, FQNEAQ. J lost 4 bases, V lost 1 base, and 5 bases had no gene match. This CDR3 contains 15 residues. The CDR3 DNA reads TGTGCCAGCAGCTTAGAATTTAGCGGGGGTTACGAGCAGTACTTC. Protein: CASSLEFSGGYEQYF. Full variable domain (remainder filled in from reference TRBV7-8 and TRBJ2-7): GAGVSQSPRYKVAKRGQDVALRCDPISGHVSLFWYQQALGQGPEFLTYFQNEAQLDKSGLPSDRFFAERPEGSVSTLKIQRTQQEDSAVYLCASSLEFSGGYEQYFGPGTRLTVT.

This clone came up once. The chain links TRBV6-5 to TRBJ1-6; 7 bases align to TRBD1. The V segment lost 6 bases and the J segment 7 bases; nucleotides outside the gene matches: 3. In germline, CDR1 is MNHEY, CDR2 SVGAGI. This CDR3 is built from 13 residues. As DNA, the CDR3 is TGTGCCAGCAGCGGGACAGAAAATTCACCCCTCCACTTT. Its protein product is CASSGTENSPLHF.

CDR3 region: CASSAGTERRLTGELFF. The CDR3 bases are TGTGCCAGCAGCGCCGGGACAGAAAGACGCCTGACCGGGGAGCTGTTTTTT. The chain combines TRBV5-4 with TRBJ2-2; 7 bases are a match to TRBD1. Germline CDR1 is SGHNT and CDR2 is YYREEE (reference sequence). V shed 4 bases and J 5 bases; nucleotides not matched to a gene: 14. The CDR3 is made up of 17 amino acids.

The chain employs TRBV30 and TRBJ2-2, with 9 nucleotides matching TRBD1. Germline loops: CDR1 GTSNPN, CDR2 SVGIG (reference sequence). V gave up 2 bases and J gave up 6 bases; unmatched junction bases: 7. The CDR3 covers 15 residues. The CDR3 nucleotides are TGTGCCTGGAGTCCCGGGACAGGGAGAGCCGGGGAGCTGTTTTTT. Residues: CAWSPGTGRAGELFF.

The genes are TRBV27 and TRBJ1-2; 7 bases fit TRBD1. There are 11 residues in the CDR3. The ends lost 5 bases at V and 10 bases at J; junction bases unmatched: 4. Germline CDR1 reads MNHEY; CDR2 reads SMNVEV (reference sequence). The CDR3 is CASSNRGAYTF. In DNA form, the CDR3 reads TGTGCCAGCAGTAACAGGGGAGCCTACACCTTC.

Here the CDR3 reads CASSIITGTGIEKLFF. DNA for the CDR3: TGTGCCAGTAGTATCATAACCGGGACAGGGATTGAAAAACTGTTTTTT. The chain has TRBV19 and TRBJ1-4; 9 bases fit TRBD1. Germline loops: CDR1 LNHDA, CDR2 SQIVND (reference sequence). This CDR3 region has 16 residues. Trimming took 3 bases from V and 7 from J; bases not matched to a gene: 9.

The rearrangement links TRBV2 to TRBJ2-3; D tentatively reads TRBD1 or TRBD2 (6 bases each). The CDR3 is made up of 17 amino acids. Germline CDR1 is SNHLY and CDR2 is FYNNEI. V was clipped by 6 bases and J by 3 bases, with 22 bases between them. CDR3 DNA sequence: TGTGCCAGCAGGCCGTTGTCCGGGGGCGCCACAACAGATACGCAGTATTTT. As protein: CASRPLSGGATTDTQYF.

V and J are TRBV19 and TRBJ1-5; tentatively, D is TRBD1 (6 bases). The V gene lost 9 bases and the J gene lost 0 bases, with 15 bases spanning the gap. CDR3 size: 15 residues. Germline CDR1 reads LNHDA; CDR2 reads SQIVND (reference sequence). The chain's CDR3 is CASTGWANSNQPQHF. The CDR3 nucleotides read TGTGCCAGCACAGGGTGGGCGAATAGCAATCAGCCCCAGCATTTT.

The table lists this clone with a count of one. The rearrangement uses TRBV13 and TRBJ2-4; D gene unclear. The CDR3 runs 13 residues. Per the germline V gene, CDR1 is PRHDT and CDR2 is FYEKMQ (reference sequence). Trimming shortened V by 0 bases and J by 4 bases, and 4 bases separated the two germline ends. The chain's CDR3 is CASSLGGKNIQYF. DNA for the CDR3: TGTGCCAGCAGCTTAGGCGGAAAAAACATTCAGTACTTC.

The CDR3 DNA follows: TGTGCCAGCAGAGAGTCCTATTCACCCCTCCACTTT. It specifies CASRESYSPLHF. The rearrangement uses TRBV7-9 and TRBJ1-6; D not certain. The length of the CDR3 is 12 residues. The germline V gene encodes CDR1 SEHNR and CDR2 FQNEAQ (reference sequence). V was shortened by 6 bases and J by 8 bases, with 8 bases between the two germline ends. Full variable domain (outside the CDR3, taken from reference TRBV7-9 and TRBJ1-6): DTGVSQNPRHKITKRGQNVTFRCDPISEHNRLYWYRQTLGQGPEFLTYFQNEAQLEKSRLLSDRFSAERPKGSFSTLEIQRTEQGDSAMYLCASRESYSPLHFGNGTRLTVT.

The V call is TRBV5-1, the J call TRBJ2-2, with 9 bases identical to TRBD2. The CDR3 is 15 amino acids. V shed 2 bases, J shed 5 bases, and the junction held 4 bases outside the gene matches. Germline V gives CDR1 SGHRS, CDR2 YFSETQ. The CDR3 loop is CASSLRTSETGELFF. The CDR3 nucleotides are TGCGCCAGCAGCTTAAGGACTAGCGAAACCGGGGAGCTGTTTTTT.

This chain uses TRBV19 with TRBJ2-3, with 7 bases aligning to TRBD2. V lost 8 bases to trimming and J lost 1 base; unmatched junction nucleotides: 6. CDR1 LNHDA and CDR2 SQIVND come from the germline V gene (reference sequence). The CDR3 is 14 residues long. The CDR3 sequence is CASDPRGGTDTQYF. CDR3 coding DNA: TGTGCCAGTGATCCACGGGGGGGCACAGATACGCAGTATTTT. The whole variable domain, filled in from reference TRBV19 and TRBJ2-3, reads DGGITQSPKYLFRKEGQNVTLSCEQNLNHDAMYWYRQDPGQGLRLIYYSQIVNDFQKGDIAEGYSVSREKKESFPLTVTSAQKNPTAFYLCASDPRGGTDTQYFGPGTRLTVL.

V and J are TRBV6-2 or TRBV6-3 and TRBJ1-2; the match to TRBD1 covers 8 bases. This CDR3 has 14 amino acids. The germline V gene encodes CDR1 MNHEY and CDR2 SVGEGT. J was trimmed by 8 bases and V by 0 bases; bases with no gene match: 5. The CDR3, as DNA: TGTGCCAGCAGTTACTCAGGACAGGGCGGAGGCTACACCTTC. Amino acids: CASSYSGQGGGYTF.